This TCR beta chain was captured in a study of blood T cell repertoires in COVID-19. Looking at the study overall: The origin of the acute and convalescent COVID-19 samples was the United States, Italy and Spain. Nucleic acid was either cDNA or gDNA, and it came from T cells, B-cell-depleted T cells, or PBMCs.

In the authors' workflow: Reference gene primer amplification gave estimated nucleated cell counts. Generated by immunoSEQ multiplex PCR, the TCRdb table keeps only in-frame clones and is missing some. V, J and clone size are those of that table, while D and trimming were read from the DNA. Of 72,000 or so clones in the sample, more than 70% were seen once. Per the germline V gene, CDR1 is MNHEY and CDR2 is SMNVEV (reference sequence). The CDR3 is made up of 14 amino acids. V gave up 4 bases and J gave up 4 bases, with 11 bases separating them. The chain uses TRBV27 and TRBJ2-1; D possibly corresponds to TRBD2 (5 bases). The clonotype originates from a woman of 80 years or more with active or convalescent COVID-19. The sequenced sample consisted of peripheral blood. For the CDR3, the DNA is TGTGCCAGCAGTTCCACTCCGGGGTACAATGAGCAGTTCTTC. Residues: CASSSTPGYNEQFF.